The sequence of this TCR beta chain was determined in a study of neurological immune-mediated disorders. Study-level results: No sharing of CDR3 amino acid sequences was observed among expanded clones across subjects, suggesting private repertoires in all groups.

A 10-nucleotide random UMI tagged transcripts in template-switch 5'RACE cDNA synthesis. The output of every sequencing run, over 190 million TCR-beta sequences, came from 15-18 subjects. MiXCR, applied by TCRdb to the 5' RACE reads, yields one record per CDR3 protein. The sample contains more than 45,000 distinct CDR3 sequences, 10% of which appear only once. This clonotype appeared many times. The antigen is unknown. Unsorted libraries were generated from 2 million PBMCs held at -80 degrees C. CDR1 is SGHTA, CDR2 FQGNSA, per germline. The CDR3 spans 14 residues. V lost 1 base to trimming and J lost 6 bases, with 10 bases between them.

Input material: PBMCs. The chain joins TRBV7-2 to TRBJ1-3; D unclear. The sequence was collected from a woman between 40 and 50 years old with HTLV-1-associated myelopathy (HAM/TSP). For the CDR3, the DNA is TGTGCCAGCAGCTTAGGGGTACCTGCAAACACCATATATTTT. Translation: CASSLGVPANTIYF.